The present entry profiles one TCR beta chain with its context. Germline-derived CDR1 and CDR2 are MNHEY and SMNVEV (reference sequence). With 7 bases clipped from V and 0 bases from J, the junction kept 21 bases outside the gene matches. This CDR3 contains 20 residues. The sample belongs to a study of T cell responses to AZD1222 COVID-19 vaccine. Sequencing was performed with immunoSEQ multiplex PCR; in TCRdb, only in-frame clones are kept and a portion is missing. The table records 150,000 to 200,000 clones, roughly 90% of them present only once. This clonotype was sampled from an adult in good health. Here the sequenced sample was peripheral blood, taken on day 0 of AZD1222 vaccination. The V and J genes are TRBV27 and TRBJ1-3, with 7 bases matching TRBD1. DNA of the CDR3: TGTGCCAGCACCCAAGTCGACAGGGCATTTCCCCCCTACTCTGGAAACACCATATATTTT. Translated, it gives CASTQVDRAFPPYSGNTIYF.